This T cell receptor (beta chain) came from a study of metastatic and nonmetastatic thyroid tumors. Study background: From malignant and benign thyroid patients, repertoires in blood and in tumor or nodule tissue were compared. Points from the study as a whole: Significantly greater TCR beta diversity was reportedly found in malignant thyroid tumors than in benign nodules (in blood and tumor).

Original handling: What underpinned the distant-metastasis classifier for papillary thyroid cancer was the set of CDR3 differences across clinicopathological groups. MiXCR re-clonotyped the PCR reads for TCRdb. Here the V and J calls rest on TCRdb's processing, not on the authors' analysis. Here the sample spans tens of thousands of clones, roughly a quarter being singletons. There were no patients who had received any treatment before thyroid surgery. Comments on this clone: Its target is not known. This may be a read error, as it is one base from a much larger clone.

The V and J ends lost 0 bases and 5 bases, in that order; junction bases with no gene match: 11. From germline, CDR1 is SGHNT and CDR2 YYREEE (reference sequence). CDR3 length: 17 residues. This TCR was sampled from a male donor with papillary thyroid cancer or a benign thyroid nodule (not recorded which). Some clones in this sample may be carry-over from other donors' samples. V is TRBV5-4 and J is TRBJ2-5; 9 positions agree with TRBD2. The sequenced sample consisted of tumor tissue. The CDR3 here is CASSLDTCGRVPETQYF. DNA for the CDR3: TGTGCCAGCAGCTTGGACACGTGCGGGAGGGTTCCGGAGACCCAGTACTTC.